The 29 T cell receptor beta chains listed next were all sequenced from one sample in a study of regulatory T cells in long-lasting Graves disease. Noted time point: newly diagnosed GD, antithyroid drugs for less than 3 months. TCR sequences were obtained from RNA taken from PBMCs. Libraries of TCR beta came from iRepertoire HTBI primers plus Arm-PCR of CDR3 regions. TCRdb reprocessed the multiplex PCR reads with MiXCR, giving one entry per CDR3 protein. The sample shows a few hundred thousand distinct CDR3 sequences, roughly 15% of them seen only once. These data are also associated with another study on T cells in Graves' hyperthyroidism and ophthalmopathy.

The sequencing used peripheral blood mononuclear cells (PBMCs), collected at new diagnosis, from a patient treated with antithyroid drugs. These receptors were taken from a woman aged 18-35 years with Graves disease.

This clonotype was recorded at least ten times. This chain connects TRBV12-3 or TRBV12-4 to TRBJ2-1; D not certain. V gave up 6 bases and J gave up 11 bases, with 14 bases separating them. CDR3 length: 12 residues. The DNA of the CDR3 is TGTGCCAGCAGGAACCTAACTATACAGCAGTTCTTC. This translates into CASRNLTIQQFF.

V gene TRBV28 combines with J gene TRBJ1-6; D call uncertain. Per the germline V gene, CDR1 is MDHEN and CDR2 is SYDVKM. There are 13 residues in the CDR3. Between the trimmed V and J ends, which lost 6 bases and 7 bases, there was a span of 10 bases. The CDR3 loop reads CASSSGWNSPLHF. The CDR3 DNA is TGTGCCAGCAGCTCGGGGTGGAATTCACCCCTCCACTTT. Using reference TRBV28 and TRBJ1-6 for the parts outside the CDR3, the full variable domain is DVKVTQSSRYLVKRTGEKVFLECVQDMDHENMFWYRQDPGLGLRLIYFSYDVKMKEKGDIPEGYSVSREKKERFSLILESASTNQTSMYLCASSSGWNSPLHFGNGTRLTVT.

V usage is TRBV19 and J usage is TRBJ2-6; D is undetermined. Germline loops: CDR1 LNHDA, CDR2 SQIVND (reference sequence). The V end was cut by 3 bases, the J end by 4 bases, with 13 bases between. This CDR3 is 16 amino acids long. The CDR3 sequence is CASSIAGSLGANVLTF. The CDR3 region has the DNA TGTGCCAGTAGTATTGCAGGCTCCCTCGGGGCCAACGTCCTGACTTTC. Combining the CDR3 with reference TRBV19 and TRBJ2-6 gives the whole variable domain DGGITQSPKYLFRKEGQNVTLSCEQNLNHDAMYWYRQDPGQGLRLIYYSQIVNDFQKGDIAEGYSVSREKKESFPLTVTSAQKNPTAFYLCASSIAGSLGANVLTFGAGSRLTVL.

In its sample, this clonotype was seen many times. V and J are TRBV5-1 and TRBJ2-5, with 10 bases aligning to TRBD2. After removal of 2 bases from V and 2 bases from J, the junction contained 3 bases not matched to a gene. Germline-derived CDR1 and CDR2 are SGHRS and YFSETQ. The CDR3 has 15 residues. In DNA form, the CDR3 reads TGCGCCAGCAGCTTCCTAGCGGGAGAACAAGAGACCCAGTACTTC. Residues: CASSFLAGEQETQYF.

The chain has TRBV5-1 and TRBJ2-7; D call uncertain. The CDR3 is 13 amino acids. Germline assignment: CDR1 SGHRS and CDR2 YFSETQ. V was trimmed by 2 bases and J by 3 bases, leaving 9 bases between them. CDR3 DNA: TGCGCCAGCAGCTTTGAAGGAGTCTACGAGCAGTACTTC. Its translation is CASSFEGVYEQYF.

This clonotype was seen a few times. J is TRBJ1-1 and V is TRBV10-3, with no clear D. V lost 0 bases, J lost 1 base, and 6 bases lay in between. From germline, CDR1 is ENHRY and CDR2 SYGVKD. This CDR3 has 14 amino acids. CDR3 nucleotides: TGTGCCATCAGTGAGTCGACGGCGAACACTGAAGCTTTCTTT. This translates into CAISESTANTEAFF.

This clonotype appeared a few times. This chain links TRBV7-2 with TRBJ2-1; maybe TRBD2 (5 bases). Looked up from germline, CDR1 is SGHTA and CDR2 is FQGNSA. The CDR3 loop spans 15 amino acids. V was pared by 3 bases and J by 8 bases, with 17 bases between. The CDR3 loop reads CASSFGLIRGDEQFF. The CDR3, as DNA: TGTGCCAGCAGCTTTGGACTCATACGCGGCGATGAGCAGTTCTTC.

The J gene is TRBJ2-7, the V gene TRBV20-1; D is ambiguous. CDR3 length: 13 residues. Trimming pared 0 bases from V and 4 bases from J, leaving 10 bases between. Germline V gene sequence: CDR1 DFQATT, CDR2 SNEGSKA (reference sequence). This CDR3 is CSARDLAVYEQYF. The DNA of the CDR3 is TGCAGTGCTAGAGATCTTGCCGTATACGAGCAGTACTTC.

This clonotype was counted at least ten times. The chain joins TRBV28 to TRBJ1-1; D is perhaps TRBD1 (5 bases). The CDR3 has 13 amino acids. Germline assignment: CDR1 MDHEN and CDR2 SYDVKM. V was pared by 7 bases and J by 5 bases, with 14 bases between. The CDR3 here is CASTRDLRTEAFF. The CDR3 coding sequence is TGTGCCAGCACCAGGGACTTGCGGACTGAAGCTTTCTTT.

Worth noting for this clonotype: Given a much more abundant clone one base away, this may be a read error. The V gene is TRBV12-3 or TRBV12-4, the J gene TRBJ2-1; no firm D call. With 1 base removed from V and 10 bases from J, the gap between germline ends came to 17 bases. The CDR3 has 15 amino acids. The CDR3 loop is CASSLVGQSSYEQFF. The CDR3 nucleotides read TGTGCCAGCAGTTTAGTTGGCCAGAGCTCCTACGAGCAGTTCTTC.

The CDR3 here is CASSRRTGDGAGGSGEQYF. The CDR3 DNA is TGTGCCAGCAGTCGCCGGACAGGGGACGGAGCGGGAGGATCTGGAGAGCAGTACTTC. This rearrangement joins TRBV6-1 to TRBJ2-7; D possibly matches TRBD1 or TRBD2 (9 bases each). The germline V and J ends were trimmed by 5 bases and 7 bases, with 33 bases remaining between them. Germline V gives CDR1 MNHNS, CDR2 SASEGT. The CDR3 runs 19 residues.

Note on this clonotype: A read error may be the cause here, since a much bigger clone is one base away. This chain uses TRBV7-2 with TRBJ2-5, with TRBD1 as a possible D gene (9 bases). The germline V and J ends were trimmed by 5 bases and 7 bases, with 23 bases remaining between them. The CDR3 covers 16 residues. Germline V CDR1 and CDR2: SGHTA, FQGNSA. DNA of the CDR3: TGTGCCAGCAGCCTCCAAACAGGGGGCGCGGGGGGGACCCAGTACTTC. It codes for CASSLQTGGAGGTQYF.

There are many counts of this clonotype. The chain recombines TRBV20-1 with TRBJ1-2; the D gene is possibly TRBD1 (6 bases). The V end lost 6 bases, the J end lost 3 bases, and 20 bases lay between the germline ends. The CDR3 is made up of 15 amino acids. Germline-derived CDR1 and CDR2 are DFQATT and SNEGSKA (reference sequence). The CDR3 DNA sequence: TGCAGTGCCTGGACAGAAGTTAATGATGACTATGGCTACACCTTC. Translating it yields CSAWTEVNDDYGYTF.

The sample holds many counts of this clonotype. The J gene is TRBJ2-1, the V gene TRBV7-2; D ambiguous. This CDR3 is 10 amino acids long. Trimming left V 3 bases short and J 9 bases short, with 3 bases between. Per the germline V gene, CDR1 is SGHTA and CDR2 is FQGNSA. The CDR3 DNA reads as TGTGCCAGCAGCTTGGTTGAGCAGTTCTTC. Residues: CASSLVEQFF.

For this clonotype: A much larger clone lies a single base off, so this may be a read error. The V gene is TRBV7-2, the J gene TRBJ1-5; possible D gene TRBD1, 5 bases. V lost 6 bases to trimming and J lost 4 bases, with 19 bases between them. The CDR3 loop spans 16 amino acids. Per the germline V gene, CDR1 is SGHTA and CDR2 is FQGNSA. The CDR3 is CASSFTTGAGNQPQHF. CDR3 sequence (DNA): TGTGCCAGCAGTTTTACTACCGGGGCAGGGAATCAGCCCCAGCATTTT.

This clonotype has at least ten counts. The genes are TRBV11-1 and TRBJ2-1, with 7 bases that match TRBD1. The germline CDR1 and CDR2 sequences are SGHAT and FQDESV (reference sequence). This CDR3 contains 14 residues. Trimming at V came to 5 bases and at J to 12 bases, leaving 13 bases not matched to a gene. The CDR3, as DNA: TGTGCCAGCAGCGGGGACAGTGAGCTTCAGGGGCAGTTCTTC. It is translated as CASSGDSELQGQFF.

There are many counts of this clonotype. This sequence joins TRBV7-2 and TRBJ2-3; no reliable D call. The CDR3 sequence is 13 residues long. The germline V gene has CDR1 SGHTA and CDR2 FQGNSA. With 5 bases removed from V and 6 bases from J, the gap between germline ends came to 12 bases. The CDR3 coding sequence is TGTGCCAGCAGCCCCCAACCCCTGGATACGCAGTATTTT. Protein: CASSPQPLDTQYF. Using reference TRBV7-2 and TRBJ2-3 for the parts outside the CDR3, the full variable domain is GAGVSQSPSNKVTEKGKDVELRCDPISGHTALYWYRQSLGQGLEFLIYFQGNSAPDKSGLPSDRFSAERTGGSVSTLTIQRTQQEDSAVYLCASSPQPLDTQYFGPGTRLTVL.

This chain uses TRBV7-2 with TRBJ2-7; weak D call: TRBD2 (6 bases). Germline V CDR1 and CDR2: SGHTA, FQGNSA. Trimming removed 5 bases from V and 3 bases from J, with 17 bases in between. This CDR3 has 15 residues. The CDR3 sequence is CASSPPRGTNYEQYF. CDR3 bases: TGTGCCAGCAGCCCTCCCCGGGGGACCAACTACGAGCAGTACTTC.

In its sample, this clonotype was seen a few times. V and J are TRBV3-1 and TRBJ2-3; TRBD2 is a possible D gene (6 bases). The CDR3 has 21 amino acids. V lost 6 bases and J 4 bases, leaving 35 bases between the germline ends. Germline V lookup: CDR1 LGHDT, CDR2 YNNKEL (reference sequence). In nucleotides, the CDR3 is TGTGCCAGCAGGCAACCCGCTCAACGCGGAGGAGGGGAATCAGTAGCAGATACGCAGTATTTT. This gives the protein CASRQPAQRGGGESVADTQYF.

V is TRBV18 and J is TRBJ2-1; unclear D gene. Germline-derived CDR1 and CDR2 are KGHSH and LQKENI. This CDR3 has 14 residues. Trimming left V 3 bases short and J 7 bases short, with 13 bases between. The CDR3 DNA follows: TGTGCCAGCTCACCTCTGACCGGCGCTAATGAGCAGTTCTTC. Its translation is CASSPLTGANEQFF.

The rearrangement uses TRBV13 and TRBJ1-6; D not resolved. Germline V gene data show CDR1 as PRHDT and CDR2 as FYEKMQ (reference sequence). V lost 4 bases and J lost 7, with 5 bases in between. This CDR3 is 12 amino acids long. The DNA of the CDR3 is TGTGCCAGCAGCTATCGGAATTCACCCCTCCACTTT. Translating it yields CASSYRNSPLHF. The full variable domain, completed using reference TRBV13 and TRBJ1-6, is AAGVIQSPRHLIKEKRETATLKCYPIPRHDTVYWYQQGPGQDPQFLISFYEKMQSDKGSIPDRFSAQQFSDYHSELNMSSLELGDSALYFCASSYRNSPLHFGNGTRLTVT.

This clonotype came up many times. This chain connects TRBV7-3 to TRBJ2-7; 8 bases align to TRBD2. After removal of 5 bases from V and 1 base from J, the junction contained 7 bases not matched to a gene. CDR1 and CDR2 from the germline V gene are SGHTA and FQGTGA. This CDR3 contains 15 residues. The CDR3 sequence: CASSPGVAGSYEQYF. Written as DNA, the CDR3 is TGTGCCAGCAGCCCCGGGGTAGCGGGGTCCTACGAGCAGTACTTC. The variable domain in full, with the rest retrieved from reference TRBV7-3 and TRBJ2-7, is GAGVSQTPSNKVTEKGKYVELRCDPISGHTALYWYRQSLGQGPEFLIYFQGTGAADDSGLPNDRFFAVRPEGSVSTLKIQRTERGDSAVYLCASSPGVAGSYEQYFGPGTRLTVT.

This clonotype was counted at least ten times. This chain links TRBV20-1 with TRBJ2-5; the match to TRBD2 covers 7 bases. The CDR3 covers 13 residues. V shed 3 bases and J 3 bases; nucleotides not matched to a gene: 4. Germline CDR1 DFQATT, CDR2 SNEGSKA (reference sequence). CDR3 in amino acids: CSASDGGEETQYF. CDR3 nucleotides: TGCAGTGCTAGTGATGGGGGGGAAGAGACCCAGTACTTC.

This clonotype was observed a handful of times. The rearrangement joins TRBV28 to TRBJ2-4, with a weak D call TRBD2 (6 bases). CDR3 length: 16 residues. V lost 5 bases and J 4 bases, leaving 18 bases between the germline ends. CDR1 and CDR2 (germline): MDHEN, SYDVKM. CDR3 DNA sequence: TGTGCCAGCAGTCCTCAGTTTGAGACTAGGAAAAACATTCAGTACTTC. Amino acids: CASSPQFETRKNIQYF.

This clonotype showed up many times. The CDR3 loop reads CASSLGHRNTEAFF. The CDR3 DNA reads TGTGCCAGCAGTTTAGGACATCGGAACACTGAAGCTTTCTTT. V is TRBV27 and J is TRBJ1-1; possible D gene TRBD1, 5 bases. The CDR3 extends over 14 amino acids. The V end lost 2 bases, the J end lost 1 base, and 8 bases lay between the germline ends. In germline, CDR1 is MNHEY, CDR2 SMNVEV (reference sequence).

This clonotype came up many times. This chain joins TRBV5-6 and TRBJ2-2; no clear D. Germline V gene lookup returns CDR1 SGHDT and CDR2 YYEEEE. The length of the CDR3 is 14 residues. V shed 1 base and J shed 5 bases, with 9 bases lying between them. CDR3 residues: CASSLFSQTGELFF. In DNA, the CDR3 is TGTGCCAGCAGCTTGTTCTCCCAGACCGGGGAGCTGTTTTTT.

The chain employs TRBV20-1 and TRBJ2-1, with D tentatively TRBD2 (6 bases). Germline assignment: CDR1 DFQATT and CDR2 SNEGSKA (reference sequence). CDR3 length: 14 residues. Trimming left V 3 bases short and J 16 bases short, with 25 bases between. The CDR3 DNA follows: TGCAGTGCTAGCACGGTTAGACTAGTTGGTGAGCGTTTCTTC. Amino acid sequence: CSASTVRLVGERFF.

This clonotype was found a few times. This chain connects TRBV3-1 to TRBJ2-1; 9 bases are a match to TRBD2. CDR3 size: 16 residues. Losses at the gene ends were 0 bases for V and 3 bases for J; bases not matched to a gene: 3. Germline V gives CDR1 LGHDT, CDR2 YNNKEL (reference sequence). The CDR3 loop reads CASSQDPAGGYNEQFF. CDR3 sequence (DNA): TGTGCCAGCAGCCAAGATCCAGCGGGAGGCTACAATGAGCAGTTCTTC.

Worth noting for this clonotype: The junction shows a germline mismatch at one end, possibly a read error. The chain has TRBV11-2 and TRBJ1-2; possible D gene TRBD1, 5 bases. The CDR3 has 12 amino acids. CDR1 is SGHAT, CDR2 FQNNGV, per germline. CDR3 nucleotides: TGTACCAGCAGCCGGGGGACGACGGGCTACACCTTC. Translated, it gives CTSSRGTTGYTF.